Included here is one TCR beta chain sequence, with context. This entry belongs to a study of blood T cell repertoires in COVID-19. Across the study: PBMCs, B-cell-depleted T cells, or T cells were the source of the cDNA or gDNA that made up the material.

Sequencing used immunoSEQ multiplex PCR; TCRdb keeps in-frame clones, though not all of them. The sample yields about 140,000 clones, 80% to 85% seen once. Trimming left V 3 bases short and J 2 bases short, with 7 bases between. Germline V CDR1 and CDR2: SGHTA, FQGNSA. There are 14 residues in the CDR3. The chain combines TRBV7-2 with TRBJ2-2, with a possible D match to TRBD2 (6 bases). This sequence originates from a human donor in a cohort sampled during active COVID-19. Specimen: peripheral blood. CDR3 region: CASSLTSNTGELFF. CDR3 bases: TGTGCCAGCAGCTTGACTAGTAACACCGGGGAGCTGTTTTTT.